A selection of T cell receptor beta chains follows, all from one sample in a study of regulatory T cells in long-lasting Graves disease. One entry per CDR3 protein results from TCRdb running MiXCR on the multiplex PCR reads. The sample lists roughly 500,000 distinct CDR3 sequences, about 13% seen once, with about 10% in the top ten. A further study also used this sample, focusing on T cells in Graves' hyperthyroidism and ophthalmopathy.

Here the sequenced sample was peripheral blood mononuclear cells (PBMCs), taken at new diagnosis, from a patient treated with antithyroid drugs. The receptors derive from a man aged 25-45 years with Graves disease. CDR3s include the opening cysteine and the closing phenylalanine or tryptophan. D genes are given only for firm matches. Clone size is given for some rows only: seen once, a few or many times, or a class if the clone is expanded.

D gene	J gene	clone size	V gene	CDR3 protein	CDR3 DNA
TRBD1	TRBJ1-5	many	TRBV12-3/TRBV12-4	CATAWGQGAGQPQHF	TGTGCCACCGCCTGGGGACAGGGGGCGGGTCAGCCCCAGCATTTT
TRBD2	TRBJ2-1	-	TRBV11-3	CASSPRAGGPPNEQFF	TGTGCCAGCAGCCCAAGAGCGGGAGGGCCACCCAATGAGCAGTTCTTC
-	TRBJ2-6	-	TRBV6-1	CASSYRGGGANVLTF	TGTGCCAGCAGCTACAGGGGGGGGGGGGCCAACGTCCTGACTTTC
-	TRBJ2-3	many	TRBV5-1	CASSLWGVPDTQYF	TGCGCCAGCAGCTTGTGGGGGGTCCCAGATACGCAGTATTTT
TRBD2	TRBJ2-7	many	TRBV6-5	CASSYSEGGNYEQYF	TGTGCCAGCAGTTACTCAGAGGGAGGGAACTACGAGCAGTACTTC
TRBD1	TRBJ2-5	few	TRBV5-4	CASSKGGLETQYF	TGTGCCAGCAGCAAAGGGGGCTTGGAGACCCAGTACTTC
-	TRBJ2-3	few	TRBV13	CASSLGSRAIPPQYF	TGTGCCAGCAGCTTAGGGAGCCGCGCCATTCCTCCCCAGTATTTT
-	TRBJ2-5	few	TRBV6-1	CASPQGVQETQYF	TGTGCCAGCCCCCAGGGAGTCCAAGAGACCCAGTACTTC
TRBD2	TRBJ2-1	many	TRBV24-1	CATSDLGAGTSGNEQFF	TGTGCCACCAGTGATTTGGGTGCCGGGACTAGCGGAAATGAGCAGTTCTTC
-	TRBJ2-5	few	TRBV20-1	CSAPSPSTRETQYF	TGCAGTGCCCCGAGCCCTTCAACCCGGGAGACCCAGTACTTC
-	TRBJ1-1	many	TRBV12-3/TRBV12-4	CARSWGGRATEAFF	TGTGCCAGAAGTTGGGGGGGCCGAGCCACTGAAGCTTTCTTT
TRBD2	TRBJ2-7	-	TRBV3-1	CASSRSRGGAGEQYF	TGTGCCAGCAGCCGCTCACGGGGGGGAGCGGGCGAGCAGTACTTC
-	TRBJ2-2	-	TRBV27	CASSFGQGGNTGELFF	TGTGCCAGCAGTTTTGGGCAGGGGGGTAACACCGGGGAGCTGTTTTTT
-	TRBJ1-4	-	TRBV29-1	CSVEFPTSGKLFF	TGCAGCGTTGAATTCCCGACTAGTGGAAAACTGTTTTTT
-	TRBJ1-2	many	TRBV7-8	CASSGIRTTSYGYTF	TGTGCCAGCAGCGGTATCAGGACCACGTCCTATGGCTACACCTTC
TRBD2	TRBJ2-1	few	TRBV6-1	CASSLSLAGGKSFGQFF	TGTGCCAGCAGTCTTAGCCTAGCGGGAGGGAAGTCGTTTGGGCAGTTCTTC
-	TRBJ2-3	many	TRBV30	CAWSVRGLGDTQYF	TGTGCCTGGAGTGTACGGGGACTCGGCGATACGCAGTATTTT
-	TRBJ1-6	-	TRBV2	CASSDGRTGTGSPLHF	TGTGCCAGCAGTGACGGTCGAACAGGGACGGGTTCACCCCTCCACTTT
-	TRBJ1-2	many	TRBV20-1	CSARPGRRFYGYTF	TGCAGTGCTAGACCGGGGAGACGGTTCTATGGCTACACCTTC
TRBD1	TRBJ2-1	many	TRBV5-1	CASSLRQGSYNEQFF	TGTGCCAGCAGCTTAAGACAGGGCTCCTACAATGAGCAGTTCTTC
-	TRBJ1-6	many	TRBV6-5	CASSYSITVGNSPLHF	TGTGCCAGCAGTTACTCGATCACGGTCGGGAATTCACCCCTCCACTTT
-	TRBJ2-7	many	TRBV20-1	CSASGTRGGEQYF	TGCAGTGCCTCGGGGACCCGCGGAGGCGAGCAGTACTTC
-	TRBJ1-1	-	TRBV10-3	CATSERVGKTEAFF	TGTGCCACCAGTGAAAGGGTCGGAAAGACTGAAGCTTTCTTT
-	TRBJ2-7	many	TRBV2	CASSTPDEQYF	TGTGCCAGCAGTACGCCGGACGAGCAGTACTTC
TRBD1	TRBJ2-2	few	TRBV12-3/TRBV12-4	CASSLTGGFRPGELFF	TGTGCCAGCAGTTTGACAGGGGGCTTCCGCCCCGGGGAGCTGTTTTTT
TRBD1	TRBJ2-5	few	TRBV6-2/TRBV6-3	CASSYSGQGVQETQYF	TGTGCCAGCAGTTACTCAGGACAGGGGGTCCAGGAGACCCAGTACTTC
-	TRBJ1-4	-	TRBV9	CASGGLGENLFF	TGTGCCAGCGGGGGATTAGGGGAAAACCTGTTTTTT
TRBD2	TRBJ2-7	many	TRBV20-1	CSARDGAGGPMEQYF	TGCAGTGCTAGAGATGGCGCGGGAGGGCCGATGGAGCAGTACTTC
-	TRBJ2-3	few	TRBV30	CALYISGTLNTDTQYF	TGTGCCCTGTACATCTCCGGGACACTAAACACAGATACGCAGTATTTT
-	TRBJ2-7	many	TRBV6-2/TRBV6-3	CASSRWTIFYEQYF	TGTGCCAGCAGTCGGTGGACTATCTTCTACGAGCAGTACTTC
-	TRBJ2-7	many	TRBV7-3	CASSLTPGALYEQYF	TGTGCCAGCAGCTTAACTCCAGGGGCTTTGTACGAGCAGTACTTC
TRBD2	TRBJ2-7	-	TRBV20-1	CSARSGSGRAHEQYF	TGCAGTGCTAGAAGTGGTAGCGGGAGGGCCCACGAGCAGTACTTC
-	TRBJ1-5	many	TRBV2	CASKDISNQPQHF	TGTGCCAGCAAGGACATTAGCAATCAGCCCCAGCATTTT
TRBD2	TRBJ2-3	few	TRBV18	CASSDWTSGRLREDTQYF	TGTGCCAGCTCGGACTGGACTAGCGGGAGACTAAGGGAAGATACGCAGTATTTT
TRBD1	TRBJ1-4	many	TRBV14	CAIFGTGRNEKLFF	TGTGCCATCTTCGGGACAGGCCGTAATGAAAAACTGTTTTTT
-	TRBJ2-3	many	TRBV6-2/TRBV6-3	CASSYGWRSTDTQYF	TGTGCCAGCAGTTACGGTTGGAGGAGCACAGATACGCAGTATTTT
-	TRBJ2-2	many	TRBV7-9	CASSPAGGANTGELFF	TGTGCCAGCAGCCCAGCCGGCGGAGCGAACACCGGGGAGCTGTTTTTT
TRBD2	TRBJ2-5	many	TRBV2	CASSEGGGEETQYF	TGTGCCAGCAGTGAAGGCGGGGGGGAGGAGACCCAGTACTTC
TRBD2	TRBJ2-7	-	TRBV4-1	CASSQSPGLAGDEQYF	TGCGCCAGCAGCCAATCTCCGGGACTAGCGGGAGACGAGCAGTACTTC
-	TRBJ2-5	few	TRBV5-1	CASSIGTPGGKETQYF	TGCGCCAGCAGCATAGGGACCCCCGGGGGAAAAGAGACCCAGTACTTC
TRBD1	TRBJ2-1	-	TRBV6-1	CASTPGQNLYNEQFF	TGTGCCAGCACCCCGGGACAGAACTTGTACAATGAGCAGTTCTTC
TRBD2	TRBJ2-5	few	TRBV28	CASRRGGGMGETQYF	TGTGCCAGCAGACGGGGGGGCGGGATGGGAGAGACCCAGTACTTC
-	TRBJ1-5	-	TRBV19	CASSVQHQPQHF	TGTGCCAGCAGTGTGCAACACCAGCCCCAGCATTTT
-	TRBJ2-1	many	TRBV27	CASSPPGPLIRNEQFF	TGTGCCAGCAGTCCGCCGGGACCGCTGATCAGAAATGAGCAGTTCTTC
-	TRBJ2-1	many	TRBV2	CVRRLENEQFF	TGTGTCCGGAGACTAGAGAATGAGCAGTTCTTC
-	TRBJ1-4	many	TRBV6-2/TRBV6-3	CASSYSPTNEKLFF	TGTGCCAGCAGTTACTCCCCAACTAATGAAAAACTGTTTTTT
-	TRBJ1-1	many	TRBV6-9	CASSYPTDWNTEAFF	TGTGCCAGCAGTTACCCTACAGACTGGAACACTGAAGCTTTCTTT
-	TRBJ2-3	-	TRBV5-1	CACSLDSDTQYF	TGCGCCTGCAGCTTGGATTCAGATACGCAGTATTTT
TRBD1	TRBJ2-1	-	TRBV19	CASSMYNRGRQFF	TGTGCCAGTAGTATGTACAACAGGGGAAGGCAGTTCTTC
-	TRBJ2-5	many	TRBV27	CASTTQYF	TGTGCCAGCACGACCCAGTACTTC
TRBD1	TRBJ2-1	-	TRBV7-9	CASSLADRVLSYNEQFF	TGTGCCAGCAGCCTCGCGGACAGGGTGTTATCCTACAATGAGCAGTTCTTC
TRBD1	TRBJ2-7	many	TRBV2	CASIPLTGSTGGYEQYF	TGTGCCAGCATTCCCCTGACCGGTTCGACAGGGGGCTACGAGCAGTACTTC
TRBD1	TRBJ2-7	many	TRBV11-2	CASSYIRGKTKTYEQYF	TGTGCCAGCAGCTACATCAGGGGGAAGACGAAAACCTACGAGCAGTACTTC
-	TRBJ1-6	few	TRBV12-3/TRBV12-4	CASSLGRSNNNSPLHF	TGTGCCAGCAGTTTAGGGCGGTCGAACAATAATTCACCCCTCCACTTT